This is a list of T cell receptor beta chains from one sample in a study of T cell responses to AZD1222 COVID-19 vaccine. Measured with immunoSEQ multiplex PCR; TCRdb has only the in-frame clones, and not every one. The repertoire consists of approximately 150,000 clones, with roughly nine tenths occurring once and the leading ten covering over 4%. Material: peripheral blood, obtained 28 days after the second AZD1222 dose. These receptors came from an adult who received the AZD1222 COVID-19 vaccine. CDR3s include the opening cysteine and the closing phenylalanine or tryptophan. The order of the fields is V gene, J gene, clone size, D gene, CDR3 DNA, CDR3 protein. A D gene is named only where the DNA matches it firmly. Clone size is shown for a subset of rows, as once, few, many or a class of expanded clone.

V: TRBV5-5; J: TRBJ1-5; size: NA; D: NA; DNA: TGTGCCAGCAGCTTACGGGCTACTAGCAATCAGCCCCAGCATTTT; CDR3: CASSLRATSNQPQHF
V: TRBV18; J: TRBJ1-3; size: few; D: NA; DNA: TGTGCCAGCTCACCGAGGACAGACTCTGGAAACACCATATATTTT; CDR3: CASSPRTDSGNTIYF
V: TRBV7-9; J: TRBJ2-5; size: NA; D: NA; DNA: TGTGCCAGCAGCTTTGCCGGGACAATTCAAGAGACCCAGTACTTC; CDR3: CASSFAGTIQETQYF
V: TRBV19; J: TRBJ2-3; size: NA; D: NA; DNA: TGTGCCAGTAGGGCGGACCACACAGATACGCAGTATTTT; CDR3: CASRADHTDTQYF
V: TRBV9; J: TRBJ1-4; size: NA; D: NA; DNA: TGTGCCAGCAGCCCCCAGGGGTCCGCAACTAATGAAAAACTGTTTTTT; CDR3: CASSPQGSATNEKLFF
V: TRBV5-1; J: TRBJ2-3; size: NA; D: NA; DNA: TGCGCCAGCAGCATCCGGGGAGTTAGCACAGATACGCAGTATTTT; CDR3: CASSIRGVSTDTQYF
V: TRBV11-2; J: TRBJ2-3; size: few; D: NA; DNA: TGTGCCAGCAGCTTACGGGGTTATGACGCAGATACGCAGTATTTT; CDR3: CASSLRGYDADTQYF
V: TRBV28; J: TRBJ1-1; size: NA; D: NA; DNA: TGTGCCAGCAGTTGGGTTAGCGACGGGACTGAAGCTTTCTTT; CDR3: CASSWVSDGTEAFF
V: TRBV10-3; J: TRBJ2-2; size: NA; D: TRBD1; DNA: TGTGCCACTAGGGACAGTATAAGAACCGGGGAGCTGTTTTTT; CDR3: CATRDSIRTGELFF
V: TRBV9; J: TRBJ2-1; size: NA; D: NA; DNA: TGTGCCAGCAGCGTAGCTCAGGAGGGCTACGTCGGTCCTGAGCAGTTCTTC; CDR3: CASSVAQEGYVGPEQFF
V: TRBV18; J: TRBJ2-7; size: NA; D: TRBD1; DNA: TGTGCCAGCTCAGAGCAGTGGGACAGCGGCGAGCAGTACTTC; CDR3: CASSEQWDSGEQYF
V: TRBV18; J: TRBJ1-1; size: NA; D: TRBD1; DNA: TGTGCCAGCTCACCAGGACAGGGGAACACTGAAGCTTTCTTT; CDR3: CASSPGQGNTEAFF
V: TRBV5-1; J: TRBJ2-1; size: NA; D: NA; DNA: TGCGCCAGCAGCTTGGCCGTTTACAGGGACTACAATGAGCAGTTCTTC; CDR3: CASSLAVYRDYNEQFF
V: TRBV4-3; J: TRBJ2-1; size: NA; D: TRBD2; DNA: TGCGCCAGCAGCCAAGATCGCGGGAGCTCTTACAATGAGCAGTTCTTC; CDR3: CASSQDRGSSYNEQFF
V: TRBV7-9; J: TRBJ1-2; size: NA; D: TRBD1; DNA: TGTGCCAGCAGCTTGAACGGACAGGGGAATGGCTACACCTTC; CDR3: CASSLNGQGNGYTF
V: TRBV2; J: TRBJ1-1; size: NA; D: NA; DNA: TGTGCCAGCAGTGAAGATCCAGGTCCCACTGAAGCTTTCTTT; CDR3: CASSEDPGPTEAFF
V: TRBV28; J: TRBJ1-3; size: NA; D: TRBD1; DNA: TGTGCCAGCAGTTCAGCCGGGACAGGGAAAAACACCATATATTTT; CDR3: CASSSAGTGKNTIYF
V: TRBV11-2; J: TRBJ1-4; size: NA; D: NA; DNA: TGTGCCAGCAGCCTTACAGGGATTAATGAAAAACTGTTTTTT; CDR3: CASSLTGINEKLFF
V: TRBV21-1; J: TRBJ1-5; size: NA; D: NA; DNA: TGTGCCAGCAGCAAAGAAGGTGGTAATCAGCCCCAGCATTTT; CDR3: CASSKEGGNQPQHF
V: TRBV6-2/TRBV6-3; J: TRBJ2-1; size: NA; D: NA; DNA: TGTGCCAGCAGTTACTCAGGATGGGGGGAACGGAATGAGCAGTTCTTC; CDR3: CASSYSGWGERNEQFF
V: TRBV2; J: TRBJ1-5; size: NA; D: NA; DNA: TGTGCCAGCAGCCCCACACAGGGCTATAGCAATCAGCCCCAGCATTTT; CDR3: CASSPTQGYSNQPQHF
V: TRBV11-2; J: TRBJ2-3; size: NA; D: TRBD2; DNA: TGTGCCAGCAGCCTACTTAGTACGGGGGGGGTAGATACGCAGTATTTT; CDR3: CASSLLSTGGVDTQYF
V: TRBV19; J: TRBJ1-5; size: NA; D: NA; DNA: TGTGCCAGTAGTAGAGGGGTCCCCGGTCAGCCCCAGCATTTT; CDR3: CASSRGVPGQPQHF
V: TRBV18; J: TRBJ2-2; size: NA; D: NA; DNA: TGTGCCAGCTCACCCGTAAAGGCCAGCGGGAACACCGGGGAGCTGTTTTTT; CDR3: CASSPVKASGNTGELFF
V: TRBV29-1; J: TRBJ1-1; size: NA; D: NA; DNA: TGCAGCGTTTATGAGGGGGACACTGAAGCTTTCTTT; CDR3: CSVYEGDTEAFF
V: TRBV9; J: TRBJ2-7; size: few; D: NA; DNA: TGTGCCAGCAGCGTAGAGGGGCAGGGCTTTAGGCAGTACTTC; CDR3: CASSVEGQGFRQYF